Shown below are 28 T cell receptor beta chains from a single sample sequenced in a study of blood T cell repertoires in COVID-19. Sequencing was performed with immunoSEQ multiplex PCR; in TCRdb, only in-frame clones are kept and a portion is missing. Altogether tens of thousands of clones are present, about nine tenths being singletons, with the ten largest covering more than 6.5%. What was sequenced was peripheral blood. These receptors were obtained from a woman aged 40 to 55 with active COVID-19.

CDR3 amino acids: CASSYGESAGYTF. Here the CDR3 DNA reads TGTGCCAGCAGTTACGGGGAGTCAGCAGGCTACACCTTC. This chain links TRBV6-6 with TRBJ1-2; unclear D gene. The CDR3 is 13 residues long. Germline V gene data show CDR1 as MNHNY and CDR2 as SVGAGI (reference sequence). V was shortened by 2 bases and J by 8 bases, with 12 bases between the two germline ends.

This clone has only one observation. The rearrangement uses TRBV7-2 and TRBJ2-4, with 9 bases aligning to TRBD2. Germline trimming cut 1 base from V and 12 bases from J; bases unmatched to any gene: 4. Germline CDR1 is SGHTA and CDR2 is FQGNSA. The CDR3 covers 13 residues. The DNA of the CDR3 is TGTGCCAGCAGCTTAGAAAAGCGGGGGGATCAGTACTTC. As protein: CASSLEKRGDQYF. Full variable domain (remainder filled in from reference TRBV7-2 and TRBJ2-4): GAGVSQSPSNKVTEKGKDVELRCDPISGHTALYWYRQSLGQGLEFLIYFQGNSAPDKSGLPSDRFSAERTGGSVSTLTIQRTQQEDSAVYLCASSLEKRGDQYFGAGTRLSVL.

The chain combines TRBV28 with TRBJ2-5; the match to TRBD2 covers 8 bases. Germline loops: CDR1 MDHEN, CDR2 SYDVKM. V was clipped by 6 bases and J by 1 base; unmatched bases: 10. This CDR3 contains 16 residues. CDR3 DNA: TGTGCCAGCAGCTCATTTAGCGGGGAAAGCCAAGAGACCCAGTACTTC. Its translation is CASSSFSGESQETQYF.

This clone was seen only once. The rearrangement uses TRBV2 and TRBJ2-1, with 8 bases identical to TRBD2. J was trimmed by 2 bases and V by 6 bases; bases with no gene match: 9. CDR1 and CDR2 from the germline V gene are SNHLY and FYNNEI. CDR3 length equals 16 residues. This CDR3 is CASRDRAGATYNEQFF. The CDR3 nucleotides are TGTGCCAGCAGGGACCGAGCGGGGGCTACCTACAATGAGCAGTTCTTC.

The sample holds a few counts of this clone. The V and J genes are TRBV10-1 and TRBJ1-3, with D perhaps matching TRBD1 (5 bases). The CDR3 loop spans 16 amino acids. V gave up 2 bases and J gave up 2 bases, with 13 bases separating them. In germline, CDR1 is WNHNN, CDR2 SYGVQD (reference sequence). In DNA form, the CDR3 reads TGCGCCAGCAGTGAGGCGGACAAGAATGCTGGAAACACCATATATTTT. It specifies CASSEADKNAGNTIYF.

The genes are TRBV27 and TRBJ1-2; no clear D. The CDR3 is made up of 16 amino acids. Germline lookup yields CDR1 MNHEY and CDR2 SMNVEV (reference sequence). V shed 5 bases and J shed 2 bases, with 18 bases lying between them. CDR3 region: CASSPIKTVMNYGYTF. CDR3 nucleotides: TGTGCCAGCAGTCCAATAAAAACAGTGATGAACTATGGCTACACCTTC.

A few counts support this clone. This chain joins TRBV10-3 and TRBJ2-7, with 7 bases aligning to TRBD1. Germline loops: CDR1 ENHRY, CDR2 SYGVKD. Trimming cost V 0 bases and J 3 bases; bases outside gene matches: 5. This CDR3 is 15 amino acids long. The DNA for the CDR3 is TGTGCCATCAGTGAGTCGGGACAGCAGCTCTACGAGCAGTACTTC. It codes for CAISESGQQLYEQYF.

The chain couples TRBV2 to TRBJ2-1; no clear D gene. CDR1 SNHLY and CDR2 FYNNEI come from the germline V gene. The CDR3 sequence is 11 residues long. The germline V and J ends were trimmed by 5 bases and 8 bases, with 7 bases remaining between them. CDR3 amino acids: CASSPEDEQFF. CDR3 bases: TGTGCCAGCAGTCCAGAGGATGAGCAGTTCTTC.

V usage is TRBV7-9 and J usage is TRBJ1-1, with D unclear. In germline, CDR1 is SEHNR, CDR2 FQNEAQ (reference sequence). CDR3 length equals 13 residues. Trimming cost V 5 bases and J 11 bases, with 18 bases left between them. The CDR3 reads CASSPEAVSGAFF. CDR3 nucleotides: TGTGCCAGCAGCCCCGAGGCGGTGAGTGGGGCTTTCTTT.

The rearrangement uses TRBV4-1 and TRBJ2-1; D is unclear. Germline V lookup: CDR1 MGHRA, CDR2 YSYEKL. Trimming pared 0 bases from V and 2 bases from J, leaving 11 bases between. This CDR3 is built from 16 residues. The CDR3 bases are TGCGCCAGCAGCCAAGACGAGACTCCCACCTACAATGAGCAGTTCTTC. Its translation is CASSQDETPTYNEQFF.

CDR3 bases: TGTGCCAGCAGTTTTTTCGGGACAGGGGCTGGTGAAGCTTTCTTT. Translated: CASSFFGTGAGEAFF. The chain recombines TRBV6-2 or TRBV6-3 with TRBJ1-1; 10 positions agree with TRBD1. The length of the CDR3 is 15 residues. V was clipped by 4 bases and J by 7 bases; unmatched bases: 9. Germline CDR1 MNHEY, CDR2 SVGEGT.

The genes are TRBV24-1 and TRBJ2-3, with D perhaps matching TRBD2 (5 bases). The V gene's germline CDR1 is KGHDR and CDR2 SFDVKD. This CDR3 is 15 amino acids long. The V end lost 3 bases, the J end lost 4 bases, and 13 bases lay between the germline ends. In DNA form, the CDR3 reads TGTGCCACCAGTGATAGTGGGGTCGGGGCAGATACGCAGTATTTT. Its protein product is CATSDSGVGADTQYF.

This sequence joins TRBV18 and TRBJ2-3; no firm D call. Germline V lookup: CDR1 KGHSH, CDR2 LQKENI. The CDR3 consists of 13 residues. The ends were cut back, 3 bases at V and 2 bases at J, with 6 bases in the middle. The DNA for the CDR3 is TGTGCCAGCTCACCCCAGGACACAGATACGCAGTATTTT. This sequence encodes CASSPQDTDTQYF.

The J gene is TRBJ2-1, the V gene TRBV5-1, with D unclear. The V and J ends lost 1 base and 5 bases respectively, with 10 bases between them. CDR3 size: 14 residues. CDR1 SGHRS and CDR2 YFSETQ come from the germline V gene. The CDR3 loop is CASSLLADHNEQFF. In nucleotides, the CDR3 is TGCGCCAGCAGCTTGCTGGCGGATCACAATGAGCAGTTCTTC. Full variable domain (rest looked up from reference TRBV5-1 and TRBJ2-1): KAGVTQTPRYLIKTRGQQVTLSCSPISGHRSVSWYQQTPGQGLQFLFEYFSETQRNKGNFPGRFSGRQFSNSRSEMNVSTLELGDSALYLCASSLLADHNEQFFGPGTRLTVL.

This chain uses TRBV7-9 with TRBJ2-5, with D tentatively TRBD1 or TRBD2 (7 bases each). V gave up 5 bases and J gave up 5 bases, with 18 bases separating them. Germline V CDR1 and CDR2: SEHNR, FQNEAQ (reference sequence). The CDR3 has 15 amino acids. DNA for the CDR3: TGTGCCAGCAGCCTAGACAGGGAAGCGGGGGAGACCCAGTACTTC. It yields the protein CASSLDREAGETQYF.

This chain uses TRBV5-1 with TRBJ1-1; 10 nucleotides line up with TRBD1. Per germline, CDR1 SGHRS and CDR2 YFSETQ. The CDR3 spans 15 residues. Germline trimming cut 4 bases from V and 4 bases from J; bases unmatched to any gene: 7. The CDR3 reads CASSPAGTGVTEAFF. The CDR3 coding sequence is TGCGCCAGCAGCCCGGCCGGGACAGGGGTCACTGAAGCTTTCTTT. The full variable domain, with the rest looked up from reference TRBV5-1 and TRBJ1-1, is KAGVTQTPRYLIKTRGQQVTLSCSPISGHRSVSWYQQTPGQGLQFLFEYFSETQRNKGNFPGRFSGRQFSNSRSEMNVSTLELGDSALYLCASSPAGTGVTEAFFGQGTRLTVV.

The count of this clone is one. The rearrangement uses TRBV7-2 and TRBJ2-2, with a weak D call TRBD1 (6 bases). V was pared by 7 bases and J by 1 base, with 19 bases between. The CDR3 contains 17 residues. The germline CDR1 and CDR2 sequences are SGHTA and FQGNSA. The CDR3 sequence: CASTLYRDIKNTGELFF. DNA of the CDR3: TGTGCCAGCACCCTTTACCGGGACATTAAGAACACCGGGGAGCTGTTTTTT.

The J gene is TRBJ1-5, the V gene TRBV5-8; 10 bases map to TRBD1. CDR1 is SGHTS, CDR2 YDEGEE, per germline. This CDR3 contains 14 residues. The J segment lost 7 bases and the V segment lost 3 bases, leaving 4 bases of the junction unmatched. In DNA, the CDR3 is TGTGCCAGCAGCTCGACAGGGGGCCGGCAGCCCCAGCATTTT. It is translated as CASSSTGGRQPQHF.

J is TRBJ1-4 and V is TRBV7-9, with D tentatively TRBD1 (5 bases). From germline, CDR1 is SEHNR and CDR2 FQNEAQ (reference sequence). V gave up 5 bases and J gave up 8 bases, with 12 bases separating them. There are 13 residues in the CDR3. CDR3 amino acids: CASSPLTEEKLFF. The CDR3 DNA sequence: TGTGCCAGCAGCCCATTGACAGAAGAAAAACTGTTTTTT.

This rearrangement joins TRBV30 to TRBJ1-2, with 10 bases matching TRBD1. The V and J ends lost 1 base and 8 bases, in that order; junction bases with no gene match: 7. The CDR3 extends over 14 amino acids. Per the germline V gene, CDR1 is GTSNPN and CDR2 is SVGIG (reference sequence). In nucleotides, the CDR3 is TGTGCCTGGAGTGCCCGACAGGGGGCCGGGGGCTACACCTTC. Its protein is CAWSARQGAGGYTF.

The V and J genes are TRBV7-9 and TRBJ1-2, with TRBD1 as a possible D gene (5 bases). There are 13 residues in the CDR3. The germline V gene has CDR1 SEHNR and CDR2 FQNEAQ (reference sequence). Trimming stripped 2 bases from V and 3 bases from J, with 7 bases between. The CDR3 loop is CASSLSGDYGYTF. Written as DNA, the CDR3 is TGTGCCAGCAGCTTATCGGGGGACTATGGCTACACCTTC.

V and J are TRBV12-3 or TRBV12-4 and TRBJ1-2; D not resolved. This CDR3 is 13 amino acids long. Trimming took off 6 bases at V and 3 bases at J, with 11 bases between the two ends. CDR3 protein: CASSTNRDYGYTF. The CDR3 DNA follows: TGTGCCAGCAGCACTAACCGGGACTATGGCTACACCTTC.

CDR3 residues: CASGSRSSGNTIYF. CDR3 in DNA: TGTGCTAGTGGTTCGCGGAGCTCTGGAAACACCATATATTTT. This rearrangement joins TRBV12-5 to TRBJ1-3; D is ambiguous. The CDR3 consists of 14 residues. V was cut by 4 bases and J by 0 bases, with 7 bases left in between. The germline CDR1 and CDR2 sequences are LGHNT and FRNRAP.

The V gene is TRBV7-9, the J gene TRBJ2-1; D not certain. CDR1 and CDR2 from the germline V gene are SEHNR and FQNEAQ (reference sequence). This CDR3 has 11 amino acids. The V and J ends lost 5 bases and 3 bases respectively, with 2 bases between them. CDR3 loop: CASSHYNEQFF. The CDR3 DNA reads TGTGCCAGCAGCCACTACAATGAGCAGTTCTTC.

The rearrangement links TRBV4-2 to TRBJ1-4; 9 bases are a match to TRBD1. The V gene's germline CDR1 is LGHNA and CDR2 YNFKEQ. The CDR3 sequence is 16 residues long. Trimming at V came to 1 base and at J to 7 bases, leaving 7 bases not matched to a gene. CDR3 sequence (DNA): TGTGCCAGCAGCCAAGTCCGGACAGGGGTCGGTGAAAAACTGTTTTTT. Its protein is CASSQVRTGVGEKLFF.

This chain joins TRBV7-9 and TRBJ2-3, with 7 bases aligning to TRBD1. CDR3 length: 15 residues. The ends lost 4 bases at V and 4 bases at J; junction bases unmatched: 8. Per the germline V gene, CDR1 is SEHNR and CDR2 is FQNEAQ (reference sequence). The CDR3 DNA reads as TGTGCCAGCAGCTCGACGGACAGGTTAGCAGATACGCAGTATTTT. It yields the protein CASSSTDRLADTQYF.

The chain carries TRBV7-2 and TRBJ1-1; D is possibly TRBD1 (5 bases). The CDR3 has 14 amino acids. Deletions cut 5 bases from V and 1 base from J, with 11 bases between. Germline CDR1 reads SGHTA; CDR2 reads FQGNSA. CDR3 sequence: CASSRGGRNTEAFF. The CDR3 DNA sequence: TGTGCCAGCAGCCGCGGGGGGAGGAACACTGAAGCTTTCTTT.

CDR3 DNA sequence: TGTGCCAGCAGCTTGACCGGGACAGGTAATCAGCCCCAGCATTTT. Its translation: CASSLTGTGNQPQHF. V and J are TRBV5-5 and TRBJ1-5; 8 bases line up with TRBD1. CDR1 is SGHKS and CDR2 is YYEKEE in the germline V gene (reference sequence). The CDR3 sequence is 15 residues long. J lost 4 bases, V lost 1 base, and 4 bases had no gene match. Using reference TRBV5-5 and TRBJ1-5 for the parts outside the CDR3, the full variable domain is DAGVTQSPTHLIKTRGQQVTLRCSPISGHKSVSWYQQVLGQGPQFIFQYYEKEERGRGNFPDRFSARQFPNYSSELNVNALLLGDSALYLCASSLTGTGNQPQHFGDGTRLSIL.